Described below is a single TCR beta chain sequence and its context. What it binds is not known. This record belongs to a study of T-cell memory formation after mild COVID-19. The overall study: TCR clusters largely stayed donor specific.

TCRdb redid the calling of the 5' RACE reads with MiXCR, one entry per CDR3 protein. The sample records approximately 500,000 distinct CDR3 sequences, about 23% being singletons. The germline V gene has CDR1 SGHRS and CDR2 YFSETQ. The V gene end was trimmed by 3 bases and the J gene end by 5 bases; junction bases not matched to a gene: 10. The CDR3 runs 17 residues. General study results and limits: CD4+ bias marked clones expanding day 15 to 37, unlike balanced contracting clones. Largely, contracting CD4+ clones fell within CM and EM, and contracting CD8+ clones within EMRA.

V is TRBV5-1 and J is TRBJ2-1; TRBD2 matches 11 bases. The sample comprised PBMCs or a T cell subset sorted from them (not recorded which). This TCR came from an adult woman who had mild COVID-19 (a few samples of this study predate the infection). Cell type and time point are not known. CDR3 nucleotides: TGCGCCAGCAGCTCGGGACTAGCGGTAAGGGATCACAATGAGCAGTTCTTC. It encodes CASSSGLAVRDHNEQFF.